These 20 T cell receptor beta chains came from one sample sequenced in a study of cytomegalovirus exposure and HLA in healthy donors (dated by TCRdb to 2015 to 2018). Receptor amplification or capture employed the immunoSEQ multiplex PCR assay. For the multiplex PCR, a mixture combining 60 forward primers for TCR Vbeta segments and 13 reverse primers for TCR Jbeta segments was used. TCRdb stores this immuneACCESS table with in-frame sequences only. Part of the clones is absent; in the studies checked, under half of the shortfall reflects unresolved V genes, and no reason is known for the rest. The sample table records approximately 110,000 clones. The ten largest clones add up to approximately 2.6% of the sample. Sequencing used PBMCs. Source of these receptors: a man in his thirties or forties in good health and CMV-seronegative.

The chain links TRBV28 to TRBJ1-4; 8 bases are a match to TRBD1. Germline V gene data show CDR1 as MDHEN and CDR2 as SYDVKM. CDR3 length: 16 amino acids. The V segment lost 5 bases and the J segment 8 bases; nucleotides outside the gene matches: 13. This CDR3 reads CASSPPRQGLREKLFF. The CDR3 coding sequence is TGTGCCAGCAGTCCCCCTCGACAGGGGCTAAGGGAAAAACTGTTTTTT. Supplemented by reference TRBV28 and TRBJ1-4, the full variable domain reads DVKVTQSSRYLVKRTGEKVFLECVQDMDHENMFWYRQDPGLGLRLIYFSYDVKMKEKGDIPEGYSVSREKKERFSLILESASTNQTSMYLCASSPPRQGLREKLFFGSGTQLSVL.

This sequence joins TRBV11-2 and TRBJ2-7; 8 nucleotides align to TRBD1. The J segment lost 0 bases and the V segment lost 3 bases, leaving 1 base of the junction unmatched. The CDR3 length is 14 residues. Looked up from germline, CDR1 is SGHAT and CDR2 is FQNNGV. This CDR3 reads CASSFGTGSYEQYF. The CDR3 nucleotides read TGTGCCAGCAGCTTCGGGACAGGCTCCTACGAGCAGTACTTC.

The gene calls are TRBV10-3 and TRBJ1-1; 8 bases fit TRBD1. CDR1 ENHRY and CDR2 SYGVKD come from the germline V gene. The CDR3 is made up of 14 amino acids. V gave up 4 bases and J gave up 4 bases; unmatched junction bases: 5. The CDR3: CAISAWTGSTEAFF. The CDR3, as DNA: TGTGCCATCAGTGCCTGGACAGGGAGCACTGAAGCTTTCTTT.

The chain links TRBV11-2 to TRBJ2-7, with TRBD2 matching over 7 bases. V lost 1 base, J lost 1 base, and 1 base stayed unmatched. The CDR3 spans 14 residues. Germline CDR1 and CDR2: SGHAT and FQNNGV. The CDR3 spells CASSLGAGSYEQYF. CDR3 bases: TGTGCCAGCAGCTTAGGAGCGGGATCCTACGAGCAGTACTTC.

This chain uses TRBV30 with TRBJ1-2, with 9 bases matching TRBD1. The CDR3 runs to 13 residues. Germline assignment: CDR1 GTSNPN and CDR2 SVGIG (reference sequence). With V trimmed by 7 bases and J by 0 bases, 3 bases remained unmatched. For the CDR3, the DNA is TGTGCCTTGGGACAGGGAGCTAACTATGGCTACACCTTC. Translation: CALGQGANYGYTF.

This chain connects TRBV7-2 to TRBJ2-7; D is possibly TRBD1 (5 bases). The length of the CDR3 is 17 residues. Trimming shortened V by 1 base and J by 4 bases, and 20 bases separated the two germline ends. Germline assignment: CDR1 SGHTA and CDR2 FQGNSA. CDR3 sequence: CASSLGGSRVTYYEQYF. CDR3 nucleotide sequence: TGTGCCAGCAGCTTAGGGGGAAGCAGGGTCACGTATTACGAGCAGTACTTC.

DNA for the CDR3: TGTGCCAGCAGTCCCCGGGACAGGGGTAACGAGCAGTACTTC. Protein: CASSPRDRGNEQYF. This chain uses TRBV28 with TRBJ2-7, with TRBD1 matching over 10 bases. The CDR3 is 14 amino acids. Losses at the gene ends were 5 bases for V and 5 bases for J; bases not matched to a gene: 6. Per the germline V gene, CDR1 is MDHEN and CDR2 is SYDVKM.

The V gene is TRBV30, the J gene TRBJ2-1; 7 bases are shared with TRBD1. Unmatched junction bases numbered 4, after V lost 2 bases and J lost 6 bases. Germline lookup yields CDR1 GTSNPN and CDR2 SVGIG (reference sequence). CDR3 length: 13 residues. The CDR3 nucleotides are TGTGCCTGGAGTTCGAGACAGGGCAATGAGCAGTTCTTC. It encodes CAWSSRQGNEQFF. Full variable domain (remainder filled in from reference TRBV30 and TRBJ2-1): SQTIHQWPATLVQPVGSPLSLECTVEGTSNPNLYWYRQAAGRGLQLLFYSVGIGQISSEVPQNLSASRPQDRQFILSSKKLLLSDSGFYLCAWSSRQGNEQFFGPGTRLTVL.

V and J are TRBV19 and TRBJ1-2, with D perhaps TRBD1 (6 bases). Germline V lookup: CDR1 LNHDA, CDR2 SQIVND (reference sequence). This CDR3 comprises 14 residues. V dropped 3 bases and J dropped 3 bases, with 11 bases sitting between them. CDR3 DNA: TGTGCCAGTAGTATCGCCACAGGGTACTATGGCTACACCTTC. Encoded protein: CASSIATGYYGYTF.

This chain uses TRBV2 with TRBJ1-5, with D uncertain. The length of the CDR3 is 13 residues. Germline values: CDR1 SNHLY, CDR2 FYNNEI. Trimming removed 4 bases from V and 4 bases from J, with 8 bases in between. CDR3 amino acids: CASSVAVNQPQHF. The CDR3 DNA reads as TGTGCCAGCAGTGTAGCCGTAAATCAGCCCCAGCATTTT.

This chain links TRBV6-6 with TRBJ2-3; TRBD2 matches 10 bases. The J segment lost 4 bases and the V segment lost 1 base, leaving 5 bases of the junction unmatched. This CDR3 comprises 16 residues. CDR1 and CDR2 (germline): MNHNY, SVGAGI (reference sequence). CDR3 nucleotides: TGTGCCAGCAGTTACTTACTAGCGGGATACCCAGATACGCAGTATTTT. Protein product: CASSYLLAGYPDTQYF.

This chain uses TRBV25-1 with TRBJ1-1, with D possibly TRBD1 on 5 matching bases. Trimming removed 3 bases from V and 3 bases from J, with 8 bases in between. The CDR3 contains 13 residues. Germline V gives CDR1 MGHDK, CDR2 SYGVNS. Here the CDR3 reads CASSEEGDTEAFF. The CDR3 bases are TGTGCCAGCAGTGAGGAAGGGGACACTGAAGCTTTCTTT.

The chain carries TRBV2 and TRBJ2-3; no firm D call. Trimming removed 3 bases from V and 8 bases from J, with 9 bases in between. The CDR3 covers 12 residues. CDR1 and CDR2 from the germline V gene are SNHLY and FYNNEI. CDR3 residues: CASSDSTVTQYF. CDR3 in DNA: TGTGCCAGCAGTGATTCCACGGTTACGCAGTATTTT.

The V gene is TRBV5-4, the J gene TRBJ2-7; 9 nucleotides line up with TRBD1. The CDR3 sequence is 14 residues long. Germline CDR1 reads SGHNT; CDR2 reads YYREEE (reference sequence). J lost 3 bases, V lost 4 bases, and 5 bases had no gene match. In nucleotides, the CDR3 is TGTGCCAGCAGCCCCCGACAGGGGGGCTACGAGCAGTACTTC. Protein product: CASSPRQGGYEQYF.

V is TRBV29-1 and J is TRBJ1-4; the match to TRBD1 covers 10 bases. This CDR3 has 12 residues. CDR1 and CDR2 (germline): SQVTM, ANQGSEA. V dropped 8 bases and J dropped 8; count of bases not matched to a gene: 5. In DNA, the CDR3 is TGCAGCACTGGACAGGGGGGCGAAAAACTGTTTTTT. Translation gives CSTGQGGEKLFF.

This chain links TRBV28 with TRBJ2-1; 10 bases are a match to TRBD2. Germline trimming cut 5 bases from V and 9 bases from J; bases unmatched to any gene: 7. Germline V gene lookup returns CDR1 MDHEN and CDR2 SYDVKM. This CDR3 contains 14 residues. The DNA for the CDR3 is TGTGCCAGCAGTCCCACGGGACTAGCGTTTGAGCAGTTCTTC. Encoded protein: CASSPTGLAFEQFF.

J is TRBJ2-3 and V is TRBV2; D perhaps matches TRBD2 (6 bases). The CDR3 covers 13 residues. CDR1 is SNHLY, CDR2 FYNNEI, per germline. Trimming stripped 6 bases from V and 4 bases from J, with 11 bases between. CDR3 DNA: TGTGCCAGCAGAGAGGACTATGCAGATACGCAGTATTTT. Translated: CASREDYADTQYF.

The chain couples TRBV19 to TRBJ2-5, with a possible D match to TRBD1 (5 bases). V was cut by 5 bases and J by 1 base, with 14 bases left in between. Germline values: CDR1 LNHDA, CDR2 SQIVND (reference sequence). This CDR3 region has 15 residues. DNA of the CDR3: TGTGCCAGTAGTGGGGCCAAGGTCGCCCAAGAGACCCAGTACTTC. It is translated as CASSGAKVAQETQYF.

This rearrangement joins TRBV6-6 to TRBJ2-4; 9 positions agree with TRBD2. Germline CDR1 reads MNHNY; CDR2 reads SVGAGI (reference sequence). This CDR3 has 14 residues. V gave up 9 bases and J gave up 6 bases; unmatched junction bases: 9. The CDR3 loop is CASGLLAGSNIQYF. The CDR3 nucleotides read TGTGCCAGTGGATTGCTAGCGGGATCAAACATTCAGTACTTC.

The chain has TRBV19 and TRBJ2-1; TRBD2 might be the D (6 bases). Germline-derived CDR1 and CDR2 are LNHDA and SQIVND (reference sequence). Trimming shortened V by 5 bases and J by 2 bases, and 19 bases separated the two germline ends. This CDR3 region has 17 residues. CDR3 loop: CASSPPGGAGTYNEQFF. The CDR3 DNA reads as TGTGCCAGTAGTCCTCCCGGTGGAGCGGGTACCTACAATGAGCAGTTCTTC.